This T cell receptor (beta chain) appears in the sequencing data of a study of T cells in Graves' hyperthyroidism and ophthalmopathy. Trimming removed 6 bases from V and 3 bases from J; junction bases left unmatched: 8. The CDR3 loop spans 15 amino acids. The germline V gene encodes CDR1 SNHLY and CDR2 FYNNEI. Each ophthalmopathy patient scored at least 3 on the Clinical Activity Score and at least 4 on NOSPECS grade, with duration under 3 months. Uncontrolled infection, other autoimmune disease, pregnancy or lactation led to exclusion. Each diagnosis was grounded in clinical symptoms, serum thyroxine and TRAb, thyroid ultrasound, and orbital computed tomography. Researchers took RNA transcripts and amplified the TCR beta CDR3 regions from them. The primer set for the first-round RT-PCR of the TCR CDR3 was HTBI. TCRdb fed the multiplex PCR reads into MiXCR, producing one record per CDR3 protein. The sample lists about 520,000 distinct CDR3 sequences, around 22% occurring once.

This chain links TRBV2 with TRBJ1-2; 9 bases match TRBD1. This TCR was sampled from a woman in her 30s with Graves' ophthalmopathy. Input material: blood. The CDR3 is CASSGQGPRDYGYTF. The CDR3 DNA reads TGTGCCAGCAGCGGACAGGGGCCTAGGGACTATGGCTACACCTTC.